This T cell receptor beta chain was sequenced in a study of shared clonotypes between healthy human individuals. Study observations and caveats: Only blood underwent sampling, and tissue repertoires likely differ. Incomplete sequencing of sorted subsets was indicated by rarefaction despite large depth.

Only in-frame clones appear in the TCRdb table, and some are missing; sequencing was by immunoSEQ multiplex PCR. This table holds roughly 1 million clones, about 76% found once. CDR1 and CDR2 (germline): SQVTM, ANQGSEA. There are 15 residues in the CDR3. V was clipped by 6 bases and J by 4 bases, with 18 bases between them. This clone was recorded a few times. Its target is not known. Donors included only healthy HIV-negative adults lacking recent acute infections or vaccinations. All of the donors resided in Nashville, Tennessee, and each was a Caucasian adult. This clonotype originated in a man younger than 35 in good health. The chain carries TRBV29-1 and TRBJ2-2; D might be TRBD1 or TRBD2, each matching 5 bases. Material for sequencing was memory CD4+ T cells sorted from blood. Subset noted: CD45RA-negative fraction. The CDR3 DNA follows: TGCAGCGTCCTCCAGGTGAGGGGACCCACCGGGGAGCTGTTTTTT. This sequence encodes CSVLQVRGPTGELFF.